This record covers a single T cell receptor (beta chain). There is no known antigen for this receptor. No base qualities exist here, and no much larger clone lies one base off it. CD8 naive samples were obtained by positive selection for CCR7 among CD45RO-negative cells, yielding a CD45RA+CCR7+ population from which TemRA cells were excluded. The donors were healthy, HIV-negative adults who had no recently reported acute infections or vaccinations. Only Caucasian adults living in Nashville, Tennessee, USA were represented among the donors. Blood was obtained by leukapheresis, after which PBMCs were separated by Ficoll-Histopaque density gradient centrifugation and cryopreserved in liquid nitrogen vapor phase. Analytical flow cytometry was used to check the purity and quantity of each magnetically sorted T cell population. Genomic DNA was isolated from every sorted fraction and measured by UV absorbance on a Nanodrop 2000c.

The source of the sample is a study of shared clonotypes between healthy human individuals (TCRdb year 2020). Looking at the study overall: Two women and three men aged 18 to 49 years were included in the cohort. For each donor, CD4 naive and CD4 memory were each given three plates, CD8 naive was given two plates, and CD8 memory was given one plate. To estimate repertoire size and how much clonotype sharing occurs between individuals, the study deeply sequenced the blood TCR repertoires of roughly 5 healthy adults. To increase sequencing depth and limit assay-specific biases, different laboratories used diverse techniques to prepare libraries and sequence TCR repertoires. Per donor, leukapheresis produced somewhere between about 0.8 and 9.5 billion PBMCs. Overall study outcomes, separate from this receptor: The small number of donors limited the genetic and exposure-history diversity represented. Only blood was sampled, and tissue TCR repertoires likely differ from those in blood. Based on pairwise subsampling, the degree of clonotype sharing among donors was expected to be affected by sequencing depth. Higher generation probabilities were observed for clonotypes shared by all four sorted-subset donors than for non-shared clonotypes. Estimated clonotype richness was generally larger for naive than for memory subsets. Even with the large sequencing depth, rarefaction of the sorted-subset datasets indicated that sequencing was incomplete. Sharing across a few donors was observed for around 5% of naive CD4, 3.5% of naive CD8, over 2% of memory CD4, and less than 0.45% of memory CD8 clonotypes.

TCR CDR3 regions were amplified from genomic DNA by multiplex PCR using the deep immunoSEQ assay. For each cell subset, the extracted genomic DNA was distributed evenly across all wells of several immunoSEQ 96-well plates, and each plate served as one replicate. Each replicate PCR for sorted subsets received around 210 ng genomic DNA, equal to roughly 29,000 T cell genomes. Purified libraries were measured with a Qubit 3.0 fluorometer, size-checked on a Bioanalyzer 2100, and measured again with the KAPA Library Quantification kit. Every immunoSEQ 96-well plate was sequenced on a dedicated single-read 150-cycle Illumina NextSeq 550 flow cell. The authors' pipeline ran thus. Because only junctional sequences without quality scores were contained in the immunoSEQ output, filtering matching that applied to full-length reads could not be performed. To assign V/J genes and CDR3, sequences were annotated against IMGT germline references using PyIR, a Python wrapper for IgBLAST v1.9. Any read was removed if the V/J assignment was weak (E-value above 1e-6), the CDR3 was missing, or the read contained stop codons, out-of-frame junctions, or ambiguous translated residues. V3J clonotypes were defined as sequences sharing an identical inferred V gene, J gene, and CDR3 amino acid sequence. Percentage overlap between repertoires was computed as shared unique clonotypes divided by the size of the smaller repertoire. Richness of each repertoire was evaluated using RTK rarefaction, the Chao1 estimator, and Recon v2.1 estimates of unobserved clonotypes. OLGA was used to compute generation probabilities for all TCRbeta clonotypes that the gDNA method yielded from several donors. TCRdb took this table from immuneACCESS and kept in-frame rearrangements with V and J called. Such tables lack part of the clones; where checked against another copy, unresolved V genes explain under half of the gap, and the rest is unexplained. The V and J calls and clone size were taken over from that table, and D and trimming were inferred from the DNA. Within this sample are 2 million to 2.5 million clones, with less than 95% of them counted one time only. The top ten clones comprise approximately 1.2% of the sample.

V is cut back by 5 bases and J by 1 base, with 2 bases in the junction unmatched. The CDR3 numbers 15 residues from cysteine through phenylalanine. Only CDR3 DNA remains: 45 bases, in frame from the first base. Taken from the germline V gene (reference sequence), the CDR1 and CDR2 loops are SGHKS and YYEKEE. The TCR was taken from a man between 18 and 29 years old in good health. The chain is encoded by TRBV5-5 joined to TRBJ2-2; 10 central nucleotides agree with TRBD1. Sequencing was done on a sample of naive CD8+ T cells sorted from blood. This specimen's cell subset or site label, per the study, means: CD45RA+CCR7+. CDR3 reads: CASSWTGGNTGELFF. The DNA sequence follows: TGTGCCAGCAGTTGGACAGGGGGGAACACCGGGGAGCTGTTTTTT. Outside the CDR3, residues come from the reference TRBV5-5 and TRBJ2-2 proteins, so the full variable domain is: DAGVTQSPTHLIKTRGQQVTLRCSPISGHKSVSWYQQVLGQGPQFIFQYYEKEERGRGNFPDRFSARQFPNYSSELNVNALLLGDSALYLCASSWTGGNTGELFFGEGSRLTVL.